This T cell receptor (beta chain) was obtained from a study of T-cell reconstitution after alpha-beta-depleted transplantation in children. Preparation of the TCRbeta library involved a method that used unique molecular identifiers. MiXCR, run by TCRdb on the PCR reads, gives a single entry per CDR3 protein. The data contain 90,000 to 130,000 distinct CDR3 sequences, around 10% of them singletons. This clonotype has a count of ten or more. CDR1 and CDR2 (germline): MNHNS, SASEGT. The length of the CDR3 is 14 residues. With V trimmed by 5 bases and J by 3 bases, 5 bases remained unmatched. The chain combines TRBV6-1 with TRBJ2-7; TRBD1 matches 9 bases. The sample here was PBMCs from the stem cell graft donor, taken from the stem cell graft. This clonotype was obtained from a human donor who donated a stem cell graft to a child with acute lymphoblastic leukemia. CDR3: CASSQTGGFYEQYF. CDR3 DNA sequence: TGTGCCAGCAGTCAGACAGGGGGTTTCTACGAGCAGTACTTC.